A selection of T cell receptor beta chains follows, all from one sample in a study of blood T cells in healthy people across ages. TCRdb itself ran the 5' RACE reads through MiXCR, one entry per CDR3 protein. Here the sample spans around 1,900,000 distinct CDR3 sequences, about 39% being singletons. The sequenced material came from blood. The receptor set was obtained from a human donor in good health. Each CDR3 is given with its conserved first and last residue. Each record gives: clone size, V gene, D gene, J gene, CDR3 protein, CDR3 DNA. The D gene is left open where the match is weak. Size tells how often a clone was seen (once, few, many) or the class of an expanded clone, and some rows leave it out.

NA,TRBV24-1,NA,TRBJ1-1,CATSAPPHTEAFF,TGTGCCACCAGTGCTCCACCGCACACTGAAGCTTTCTTT
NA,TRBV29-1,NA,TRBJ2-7,CSVSHSRIYEQYF,TGCAGCGTTAGCCATTCAAGGATCTACGAGCAGTACTTC
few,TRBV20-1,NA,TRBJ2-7,CSARDMEGISYEQYF,TGCAGTGCTAGAGATATGGAGGGGATATCCTACGAGCAGTACTTC
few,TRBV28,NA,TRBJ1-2,CASSLTWYGYTF,TGTGCCAGCAGTTTAACTTGGTATGGCTACACCTTC
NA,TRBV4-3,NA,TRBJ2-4,CASSQDGGTDNLAKNIQYF,TGCGCCAGCAGCCAAGATGGAGGGACGGACAATCTAGCCAAAAACATTCAGTACTTC
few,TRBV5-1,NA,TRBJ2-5,CASSFLSPHQETQYF,TGCGCCAGCAGCTTCCTGAGTCCCCACCAAGAGACCCAGTACTTC
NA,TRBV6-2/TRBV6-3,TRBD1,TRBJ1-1,CASRRDRMNTEAFF,TGTGCCAGCAGAAGGGACAGAATGAACACTGAAGCTTTCTTT
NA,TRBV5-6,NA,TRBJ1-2,CASSPMDSLYGYTF,TGTGCCAGCAGCCCAATGGACAGTCTCTATGGCTACACCTTC
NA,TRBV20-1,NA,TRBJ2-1,CSAGDWSYNEQFF,TGCAGTGCTGGCGACTGGTCTTACAATGAGCAGTTCTTC
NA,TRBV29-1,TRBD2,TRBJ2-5,CSVEVSGGLGETQYF,TGCAGCGTTGAAGTTAGCGGGGGTCTTGGGGAGACCCAGTACTTC
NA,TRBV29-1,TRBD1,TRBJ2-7,CSTKQGGHEQYF,TGCAGCACCAAACAGGGGGGCCACGAGCAGTACTTC
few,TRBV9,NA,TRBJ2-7,CASSVDESSYEQYF,TGTGCCAGCAGCGTAGATGAGAGCTCCTACGAGCAGTACTTC
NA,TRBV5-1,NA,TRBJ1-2,CASSYQEAGYTF,TGCGCCAGCAGCTACCAGGAGGCTGGCTACACCTTC
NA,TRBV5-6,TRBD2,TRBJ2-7,CAGSAGGNEQYF,TGTGCCGGCAGCGCGGGGGGGAACGAGCAGTACTTC
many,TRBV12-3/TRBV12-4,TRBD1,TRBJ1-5,CASSRGTGNQPQHF,TGTGCCAGCAGCCGTGGGACAGGGAATCAGCCCCAGCATTTT
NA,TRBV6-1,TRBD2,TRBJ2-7,CASSEAPGGIPYEQYF,TGTGCCAGCAGTGAAGCCCCGGGGGGAATCCCCTACGAGCAGTACTTC
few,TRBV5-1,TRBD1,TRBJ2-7,CASSLAGQVYYEQYF,TGCGCCAGCAGCTTGGCGGGACAGGTCTATTACGAGCAGTACTTC
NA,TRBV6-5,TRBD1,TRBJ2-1,CASSRNRGEQFF,TGTGCCAGCAGTCGCAACAGGGGTGAGCAGTTCTTC
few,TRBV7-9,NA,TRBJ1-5,CASSPNQENQPQHF,TGTGCCAGCAGCCCTAACCAGGAGAATCAGCCCCAGCATTTT
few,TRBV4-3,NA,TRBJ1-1,CASSQGRGGTEAFF,TGCGCCAGCAGCCAAGGGAGGGGAGGGACTGAAGCTTTCTTT
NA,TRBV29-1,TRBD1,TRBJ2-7,CSVEFVDRAGYEQYF,TGCAGCGTTGAGTTTGTTGACAGGGCTGGCTACGAGCAGTACTTC
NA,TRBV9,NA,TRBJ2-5,CASSVAPHGTEETQYF,TGTGCCAGCAGCGTAGCCCCACACGGGACGGAAGAGACCCAGTACTTC
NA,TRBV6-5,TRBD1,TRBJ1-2,CTSSLQGGGYGYIF,TGTACCAGCAGTTTACAGGGGGGCGGGTATGGCTACATCTTC
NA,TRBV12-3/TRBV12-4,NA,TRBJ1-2,CASSFEALGYGYTF,TGTGCCAGCAGTTTTGAGGCTCTAGGGTATGGCTACACCTTC
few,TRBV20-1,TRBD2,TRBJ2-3,CSAAGESTDTQYF,TGCAGTGCGGCGGGGGAGAGCACAGATACGCAGTATTTT
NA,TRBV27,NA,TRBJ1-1,CASSLYGGRDTEAFF,TGTGCCAGCAGTTTATATGGGGGGCGCGACACTGAAGCTTTCTTT
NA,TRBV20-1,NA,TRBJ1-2,CSAREALEGYGYTF,TGCAGTGCTAGAGAGGCATTAGAAGGCTATGGCTACACCTTC
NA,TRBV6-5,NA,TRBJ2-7,CASSYAIIGTGGASEQYF,TGTGCCAGCAGTTACGCGATTATAGGGACCGGCGGGGCGAGTGAGCAGTACTTC
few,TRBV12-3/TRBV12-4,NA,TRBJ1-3,CASSFSSPGNTIYF,TGTGCCAGCAGTTTCAGTTCTCCGGGAAACACCATATATTTT
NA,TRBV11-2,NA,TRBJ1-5,CASSLAVGWVNQPQHF,TGTGCCAGCAGCTTAGCCGTGGGGTGGGTGAATCAGCCCCAGCATTTT
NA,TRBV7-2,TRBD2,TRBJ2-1,CASRPAPGLAGGLDEQFF,TGTGCCAGCAGACCAGCGCCGGGACTAGCGGGGGGGCTTGATGAGCAGTTCTTC
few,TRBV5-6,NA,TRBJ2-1,CASSFGPAMYNEQFF,TGTGCCAGCAGCTTCGGGCCGGCTATGTACAATGAGCAGTTCTTC
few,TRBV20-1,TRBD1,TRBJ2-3,CSARVTGGEFSDTQYF,TGCAGTGCTAGGGTCACAGGGGGCGAGTTTTCAGATACGCAGTATTTT
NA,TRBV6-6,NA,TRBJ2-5,CASIDGQRRETQYF,TGTGCCAGCATAGATGGACAGAGACGGGAGACCCAGTACTTC
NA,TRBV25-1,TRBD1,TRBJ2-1,CASTGTERNNEQFF,TGTGCCAGCACCGGGACAGAACGTAACAATGAGCAGTTCTTC